The clone carrying this TCR beta chain was seen more than once but under ten times. This record belongs to a study of T-cell reconstitution after alpha-beta-depleted transplantation in children. CDR3 length: 15 residues. Germline loops: CDR1 SGHRS, CDR2 YFSETQ. J was trimmed by 6 bases and V by 7 bases; bases with no gene match: 11. Unique molecular identifiers were incorporated when the TCRbeta library was constructed. MiXCR, applied by TCRdb to the PCR reads, yields one record per CDR3 protein. The sample yields roughly 610,000 distinct CDR3 sequences, approximately 10% seen once. This specimen consisted of PBMCs from the stem cell graft donor, obtained from the stem cell graft. The clonotype comes from a human donor who donated a stem cell graft to a child with acute myeloid leukemia. The chain links TRBV5-1 to TRBJ2-1, with 9 bases identical to TRBD1. This chain's CDR3 is CASRLPNRGLNEQFF. DNA for the CDR3: TGCGCCAGCCGCCTTCCTAACAGGGGGCTCAATGAGCAGTTCTTC. Based on the CDR3 plus reference TRBV5-1 and TRBJ2-1, the full variable domain is KAGVTQTPRYLIKTRGQQVTLSCSPISGHRSVSWYQQTPGQGLQFLFEYFSETQRNKGNFPGRFSGRQFSNSRSEMNVSTLELGDSALYLCASRLPNRGLNEQFFGPGTRLTVL.